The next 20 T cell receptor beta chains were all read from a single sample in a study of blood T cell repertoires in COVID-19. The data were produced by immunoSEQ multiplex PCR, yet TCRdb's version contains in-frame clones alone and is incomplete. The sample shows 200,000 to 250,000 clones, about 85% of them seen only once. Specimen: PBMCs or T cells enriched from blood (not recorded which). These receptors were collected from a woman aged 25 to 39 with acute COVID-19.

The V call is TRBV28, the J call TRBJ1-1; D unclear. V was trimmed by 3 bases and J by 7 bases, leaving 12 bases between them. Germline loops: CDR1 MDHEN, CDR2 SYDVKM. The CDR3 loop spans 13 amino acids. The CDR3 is CASSFTSVDEAFF. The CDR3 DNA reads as TGTGCCAGCAGTTTCACTTCGGTTGATGAAGCTTTCTTT.

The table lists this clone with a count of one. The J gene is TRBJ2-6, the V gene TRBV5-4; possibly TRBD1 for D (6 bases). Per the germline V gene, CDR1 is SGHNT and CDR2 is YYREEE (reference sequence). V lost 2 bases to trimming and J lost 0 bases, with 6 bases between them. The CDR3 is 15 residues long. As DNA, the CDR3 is TGTGCCAGCAGCTTAGGGGGCTCTGGGGCCAACGTCCTGACTTTC. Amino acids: CASSLGGSGANVLTF.

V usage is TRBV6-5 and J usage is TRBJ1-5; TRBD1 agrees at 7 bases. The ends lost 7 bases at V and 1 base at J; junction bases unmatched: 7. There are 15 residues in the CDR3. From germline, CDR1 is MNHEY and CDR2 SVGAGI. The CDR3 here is CASTVDRSSNQPQHF. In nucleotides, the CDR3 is TGTGCCAGCACTGTGGACAGGTCAAGCAATCAGCCCCAGCATTTT.

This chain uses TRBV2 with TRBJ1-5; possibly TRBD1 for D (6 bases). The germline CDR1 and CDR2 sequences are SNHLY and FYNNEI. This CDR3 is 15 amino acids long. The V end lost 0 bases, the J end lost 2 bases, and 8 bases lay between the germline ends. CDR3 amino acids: CASSEAGAGNQPQHF. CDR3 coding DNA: TGTGCCAGCAGTGAAGCGGGGGCGGGCAATCAGCCCCAGCATTTT.

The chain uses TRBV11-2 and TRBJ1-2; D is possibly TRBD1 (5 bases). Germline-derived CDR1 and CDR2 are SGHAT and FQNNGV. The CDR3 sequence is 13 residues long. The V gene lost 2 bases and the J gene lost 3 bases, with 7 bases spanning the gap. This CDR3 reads CASSLSGDYGYTF. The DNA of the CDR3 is TGTGCCAGCAGCTTATCGGGGGACTATGGCTACACCTTC.

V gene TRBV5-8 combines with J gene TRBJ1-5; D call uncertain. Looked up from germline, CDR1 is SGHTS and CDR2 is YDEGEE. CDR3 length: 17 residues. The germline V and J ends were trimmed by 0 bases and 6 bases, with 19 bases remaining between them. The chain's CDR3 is CASSLAGWATVVQPQHF. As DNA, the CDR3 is TGTGCCAGCAGCTTGGCGGGGTGGGCCACGGTCGTTCAGCCCCAGCATTTT.

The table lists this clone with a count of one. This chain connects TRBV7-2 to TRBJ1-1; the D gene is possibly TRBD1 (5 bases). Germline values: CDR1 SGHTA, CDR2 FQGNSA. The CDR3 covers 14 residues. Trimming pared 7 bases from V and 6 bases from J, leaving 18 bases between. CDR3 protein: CASNQPRVNSEAFF. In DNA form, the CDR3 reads TGTGCCAGCAACCAACCCAGGGTAAACTCTGAAGCTTTCTTT.

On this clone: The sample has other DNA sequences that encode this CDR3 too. The chain's CDR3 is CASTTGVQPQHF. CDR3 nucleotide sequence: TGTGCCAGTACGACAGGGGTTCAGCCCCAGCATTTT. The chain uses TRBV19 and TRBJ1-5; 8 positions agree with TRBD1. This CDR3 is 12 amino acids long. The germline gives CDR1 LNHDA, CDR2 SQIVND (reference sequence). The ends lost 7 bases at V and 6 bases at J; junction bases unmatched: 2.

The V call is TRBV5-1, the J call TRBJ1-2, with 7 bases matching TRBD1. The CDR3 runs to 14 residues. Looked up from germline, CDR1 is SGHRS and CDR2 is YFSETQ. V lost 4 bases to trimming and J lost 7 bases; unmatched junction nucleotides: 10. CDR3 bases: TGCGCCAGCAGCCCTACCGGGACAGAAGTTGGCTACACCTTC. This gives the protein CASSPTGTEVGYTF.

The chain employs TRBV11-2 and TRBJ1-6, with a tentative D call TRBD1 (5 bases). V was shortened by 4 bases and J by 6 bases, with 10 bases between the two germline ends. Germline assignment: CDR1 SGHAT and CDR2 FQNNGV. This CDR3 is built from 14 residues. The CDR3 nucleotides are TGTGCCAGCAGCTCAACAGGATTTAATTCACCCCTCCACTTT. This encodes CASSSTGFNSPLHF.

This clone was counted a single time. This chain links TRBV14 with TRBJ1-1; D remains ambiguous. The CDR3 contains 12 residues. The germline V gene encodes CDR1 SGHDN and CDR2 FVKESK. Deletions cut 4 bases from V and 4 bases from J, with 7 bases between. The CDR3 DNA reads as TGTGCCAGCAGCCCACTTGGCACTGAAGCTTTCTTT. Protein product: CASSPLGTEAFF.

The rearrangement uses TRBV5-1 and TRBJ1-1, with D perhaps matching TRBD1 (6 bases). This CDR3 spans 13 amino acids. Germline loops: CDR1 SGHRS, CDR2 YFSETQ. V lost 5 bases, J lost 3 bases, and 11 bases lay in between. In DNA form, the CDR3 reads TGCGCCAGCAGATTCCGGACAGACACTGAAGCTTTCTTT. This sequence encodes CASRFRTDTEAFF.

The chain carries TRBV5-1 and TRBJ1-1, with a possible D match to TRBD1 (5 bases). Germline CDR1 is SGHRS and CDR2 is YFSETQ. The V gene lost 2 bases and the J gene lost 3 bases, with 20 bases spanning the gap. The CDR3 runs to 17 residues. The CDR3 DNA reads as TGCGCCAGCAGCTTATCCGCAGGGATATCTCAGGACACTGAAGCTTTCTTT. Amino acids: CASSLSAGISQDTEAFF.

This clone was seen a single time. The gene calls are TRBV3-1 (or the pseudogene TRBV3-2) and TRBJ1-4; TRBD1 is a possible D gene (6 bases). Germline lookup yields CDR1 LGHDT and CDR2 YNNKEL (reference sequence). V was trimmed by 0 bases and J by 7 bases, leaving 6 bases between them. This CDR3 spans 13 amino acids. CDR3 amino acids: CASSQDRGEKLFF. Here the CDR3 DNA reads TGTGCCAGCAGCCAAGACAGGGGTGAAAAACTGTTTTTT.

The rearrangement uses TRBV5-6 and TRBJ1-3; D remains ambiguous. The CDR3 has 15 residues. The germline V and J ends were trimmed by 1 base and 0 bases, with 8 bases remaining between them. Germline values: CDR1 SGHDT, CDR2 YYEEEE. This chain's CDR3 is CASSLYRYSGNTIYF. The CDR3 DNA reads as TGTGCCAGCAGCTTGTATCGGTACTCTGGAAACACCATATATTTT.

This CDR3 reads CASSRATGMNTEAFF. The CDR3 region has the DNA TGTGCCAGCAGCCGAGCGACAGGGATGAACACTGAAGCTTTCTTT. This chain uses TRBV7-9 with TRBJ1-1; the match to TRBD1 covers 7 bases. In germline, CDR1 is SEHNR, CDR2 FQNEAQ (reference sequence). V trimming: 5 bases; J trimming: 0 bases; junction bases outside the gene matches: 6. This CDR3 spans 15 amino acids.

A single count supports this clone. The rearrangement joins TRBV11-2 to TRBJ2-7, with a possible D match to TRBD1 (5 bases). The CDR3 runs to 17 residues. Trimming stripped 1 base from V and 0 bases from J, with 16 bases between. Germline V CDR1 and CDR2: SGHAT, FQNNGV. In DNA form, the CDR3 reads TGTGCCAGCAGCTTAGCGGAACTGGGGCCTAGCTCCTACGAGCAGTACTTC. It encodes CASSLAELGPSSYEQYF.

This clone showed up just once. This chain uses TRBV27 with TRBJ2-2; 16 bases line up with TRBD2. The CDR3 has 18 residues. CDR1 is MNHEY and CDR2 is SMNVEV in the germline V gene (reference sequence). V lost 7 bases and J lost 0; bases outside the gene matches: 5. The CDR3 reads CASMGTSGGATNTGELFF. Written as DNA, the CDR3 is TGTGCCAGCATGGGGACTAGCGGGGGGGCGACGAACACCGGGGAGCTGTTTTTT.

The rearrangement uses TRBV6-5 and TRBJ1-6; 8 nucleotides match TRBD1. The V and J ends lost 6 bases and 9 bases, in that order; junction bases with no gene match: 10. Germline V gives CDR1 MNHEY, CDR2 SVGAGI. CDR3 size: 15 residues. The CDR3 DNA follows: TGTGCCAGCAGGCCGTCGTCGGACAGGGTTTCACCCCTCCACTTT. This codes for CASRPSSDRVSPLHF.

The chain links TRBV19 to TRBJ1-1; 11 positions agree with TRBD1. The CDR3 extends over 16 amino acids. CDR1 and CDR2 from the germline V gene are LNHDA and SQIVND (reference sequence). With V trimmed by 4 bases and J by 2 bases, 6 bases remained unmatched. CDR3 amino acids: CASSTGTGGLNTEAFF. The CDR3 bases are TGTGCCAGTAGTACCGGGACAGGGGGTCTCAACACTGAAGCTTTCTTT.